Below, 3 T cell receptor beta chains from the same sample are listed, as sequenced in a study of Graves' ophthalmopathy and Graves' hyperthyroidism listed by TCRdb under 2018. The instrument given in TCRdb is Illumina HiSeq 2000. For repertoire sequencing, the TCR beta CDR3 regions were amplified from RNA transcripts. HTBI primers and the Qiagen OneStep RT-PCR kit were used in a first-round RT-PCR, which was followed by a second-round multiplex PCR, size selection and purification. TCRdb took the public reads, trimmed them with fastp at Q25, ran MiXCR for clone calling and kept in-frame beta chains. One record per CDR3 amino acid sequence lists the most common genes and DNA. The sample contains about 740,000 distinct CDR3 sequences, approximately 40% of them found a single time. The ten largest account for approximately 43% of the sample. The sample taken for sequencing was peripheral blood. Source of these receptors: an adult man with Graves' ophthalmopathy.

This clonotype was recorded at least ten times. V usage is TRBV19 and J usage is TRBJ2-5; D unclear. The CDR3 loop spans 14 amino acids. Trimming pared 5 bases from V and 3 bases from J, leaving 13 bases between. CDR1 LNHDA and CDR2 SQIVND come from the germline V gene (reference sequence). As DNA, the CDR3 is TGTGCCAGTAGTTCGACCGGGTCGGAAGAGACCCAGTACTTC. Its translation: CASSSTGSEETQYF.

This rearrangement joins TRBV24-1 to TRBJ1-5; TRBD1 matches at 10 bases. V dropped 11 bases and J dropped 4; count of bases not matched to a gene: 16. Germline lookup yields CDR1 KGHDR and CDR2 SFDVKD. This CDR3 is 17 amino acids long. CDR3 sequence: CASSARGTGVQNQPQHF. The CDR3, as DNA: TGTGCCAGCAGCGCTAGGGGGACAGGGGTTCAAAATCAGCCCCAGCATTTT.

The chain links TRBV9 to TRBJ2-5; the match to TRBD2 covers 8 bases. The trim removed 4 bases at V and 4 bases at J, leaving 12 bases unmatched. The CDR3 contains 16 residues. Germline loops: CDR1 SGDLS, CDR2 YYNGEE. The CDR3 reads CASSQGAGGRGETQYF. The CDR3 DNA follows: TGTGCCAGCAGCCAGGGCGCGGGGGGTCGAGGAGAGACCCAGTACTTC. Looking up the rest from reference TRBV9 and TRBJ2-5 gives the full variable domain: DSGVTQTPKHLITATGQRVTLRCSPRSGDLSVYWYQQSLDQGLQFLIQYYNGEERAKGNILERFSAQQFPDLHSELNLSSLELGDSALYFCASSQGAGGRGETQYFGPGTRLLVL.